A single sample is the source of the 16 T cell receptor beta chains below, sequenced in a study of OX40 agonist ivuxolimab in advanced cancers. The method was immunoSEQ multiplex PCR; TCRdb's version includes in-frame clones alone and lacks a portion of them. This table has about 62,000 clones, around four fifths appearing once. Material: CD4+ or CD8+ T cells sorted from blood, obtained in a trial of the OX40 agonist ivuxolimab. All receptors come from an adult with an advanced solid tumor such as melanoma, head and neck, liver or kidney cancer.

J is TRBJ2-3 and V is TRBV5-4; unclear D gene. Trimming left V 1 base short and J 0 bases short, with 6 bases between. From germline, CDR1 is SGHNT and CDR2 YYREEE (reference sequence). This CDR3 has 14 residues. The CDR3 spells CASSLYGSTDTQYF. The CDR3 bases are TGTGCCAGCAGCTTGTACGGTAGCACAGATACGCAGTATTTT.

This clone was counted a few times. The chain joins TRBV10-3 to TRBJ1-3, with a possible D match to TRBD1 (6 bases). Trimming removed 6 bases from V and 2 bases from J, with 11 bases in between. Germline V gene sequence: CDR1 ENHRY, CDR2 SYGVKD. The CDR3 runs 14 residues. The CDR3 DNA follows: TGTGCCATCAGCTCCCAGGGGACTGGAAACACCATATATTTT. Translated, it gives CAISSQGTGNTIYF.

The chain employs TRBV19 and TRBJ2-7; D remains unclear. Trimming cost V 6 bases and J 1 base, with 7 bases left between them. Germline V CDR1 and CDR2: LNHDA, SQIVND (reference sequence). CDR3 length: 12 residues. CDR3 in amino acids: CASRGLSYEQYF. The CDR3 nucleotides read TGTGCCAGTAGGGGTCTTTCCTACGAGCAGTACTTC.

CDR3 amino acids: CASSLSPAMNTEAFF. The DNA for the CDR3 is TGTGCCAGCAGCCTGTCCCCAGCCATGAACACTGAAGCTTTCTTT. The rearrangement uses TRBV7-3 and TRBJ1-1; D remains ambiguous. The CDR3 consists of 15 residues. Germline lookup yields CDR1 SGHTA and CDR2 FQGTGA. V gave up 5 bases and J gave up 0 bases, with 13 bases separating them. Filled out from reference TRBV7-3 and TRBJ1-1, the complete variable domain reads GAGVSQTPSNKVTEKGKYVELRCDPISGHTALYWYRQSLGQGPEFLIYFQGTGAADDSGLPNDRFFAVRPEGSVSTLKIQRTERGDSAVYLCASSLSPAMNTEAFFGQGTRLTVV.

This clone was seen only a few times. A junction end diverges from the germline sequence, so it may reflect a read error. The rearrangement uses TRBV7-9 and TRBJ1-1, with TRBD1 as a possible D gene (5 bases). Germline CDR1 and CDR2: SEHNR and FQNEAQ (reference sequence). The CDR3 consists of 14 residues. CDR3 residues: CASNLVGGNTEAFF. As DNA, the CDR3 is TGTGCCAGCAACTTAGTTGGGGGGAACACTGAAGCTTTCTTT.

This chain uses TRBV28 with TRBJ1-3; D is ambiguous. Germline-derived CDR1 and CDR2 are MDHEN and SYDVKM. V lost 5 bases, J lost 4 bases, and 9 bases lay in between. The CDR3 sequence is 13 residues long. CDR3 sequence: CASSAGPGNTIYF. CDR3 nucleotides: TGTGCCAGCAGTGCCGGCCCAGGAAACACCATATATTTT. Together with reference TRBV28 and TRBJ1-3, the CDR3 gives the full variable domain: DVKVTQSSRYLVKRTGEKVFLECVQDMDHENMFWYRQDPGLGLRLIYFSYDVKMKEKGDIPEGYSVSREKKERFSLILESASTNQTSMYLCASSAGPGNTIYFGEGSWLTVV.

The rearrangement joins TRBV19 to TRBJ2-2; either TRBD1 or TRBD2 may supply D (5 bases each). Germline assignment: CDR1 LNHDA and CDR2 SQIVND (reference sequence). The CDR3 spans 15 residues. The germline V and J ends were trimmed by 6 bases and 4 bases, with 15 bases remaining between them. This CDR3 is CASRLKRGFTGELFF. For the CDR3, the DNA is TGTGCCAGTAGATTGAAACGGGGCTTCACCGGGGAGCTGTTTTTT.

This rearrangement joins TRBV5-6 to TRBJ2-1, with D possibly being TRBD2 (5 bases). Germline-derived CDR1 and CDR2 are SGHDT and YYEEEE. The CDR3 runs 13 residues. Trimming stripped 4 bases from V and 7 bases from J, with 12 bases between. The DNA of the CDR3 is TGTGCCAGCAGCCTGTCAAGCGGTAATGAGCAGTTCTTC. As protein: CASSLSSGNEQFF.

The CDR3 loop is CASSLGTGFHYF. The CDR3 DNA is TGTGCCAGCAGCTTAGGGACAGGGTTTCACTACTTC. J is TRBJ2-7 and V is TRBV11-2; 8 bases agree with TRBD1. The ends lost 1 base at V and 13 bases at J; junction bases unmatched: 6. The CDR3 extends over 12 amino acids. Looked up from germline, CDR1 is SGHAT and CDR2 is FQNNGV.

The rearrangement joins TRBV30 to TRBJ2-5; D not certain. Trimming cost V 3 bases and J 1 base, with 12 bases left between them. CDR1 and CDR2 from the germline V gene are GTSNPN and SVGIG (reference sequence). The CDR3 consists of 14 residues. This CDR3 is CAWRTPVSQETQYF. As DNA, the CDR3 is TGTGCCTGGAGGACCCCGGTCTCCCAAGAGACCCAGTACTTC.

The chain links TRBV11-2 to TRBJ2-7; possible D gene TRBD2, 6 bases. CDR1 and CDR2 from the germline V gene are SGHAT and FQNNGV. Trimming removed 7 bases at V and 0 bases at J, with 13 bases between. This CDR3 spans 14 amino acids. The CDR3 sequence: CASNAGPASYEQYF. CDR3 in DNA: TGTGCCAGCAACGCGGGACCGGCCTCCTACGAGCAGTACTTC. Based on the CDR3 plus reference TRBV11-2 and TRBJ2-7, the full variable domain is EAGVAQSPRYKIIEKRQSVAFWCNPISGHATLYWYQQILGQGPKLLIQFQNNGVVDDSQLPKDRFSAERLKGVDSTLKIQPAKLEDSAVYLCASNAGPASYEQYFGPGTRLTVT.

V is TRBV11-3 and J is TRBJ2-7, with D perhaps assigned TRBD1 or TRBD2 (5 bases each). The V gene's germline CDR1 is SGHNT and CDR2 YENEEA. Trimming cost V 4 bases and J 2 bases, with 21 bases left between them. The CDR3 spans 17 residues. CDR3 residues: CASSSPRELGNTYEQYF. The CDR3 DNA follows: TGTGCCAGCAGCTCCCCCAGGGAACTAGGTAACACCTACGAGCAGTACTTC.

The chain has TRBV19 and TRBJ2-7; D gene uncertain. This CDR3 is built from 13 residues. The germline V and J ends were trimmed by 0 bases and 6 bases, with 9 bases remaining between them. The V gene's germline CDR1 is LNHDA and CDR2 SQIVND (reference sequence). The CDR3 sequence is CASSIDAQTEQYF. CDR3 sequence (DNA): TGTGCCAGTAGTATAGATGCGCAGACCGAGCAGTACTTC.

The J gene is TRBJ2-7, the V gene TRBV4-1; D not certain. The germline CDR1 and CDR2 sequences are MGHRA and YSYEKL. The CDR3 totals 14 residues. Trimming removed 0 bases at V and 0 bases at J, with 6 bases between. The CDR3 region has the DNA TGCGCCAGCAGCCAAGACAGGAACTCCTACGAGCAGTACTTC. Translating gives CASSQDRNSYEQYF.

This clone was counted a few times. This chain joins TRBV11-2 and TRBJ2-3, with D unclear. The germline V gene has CDR1 SGHAT and CDR2 FQNNGV. The CDR3 contains 14 residues. Trimming took 2 bases from V and 0 from J, leaving 6 bases between them. The CDR3 bases are TGTGCCAGCAGCTTATGGCTTAGCACAGATACGCAGTATTTT. Amino acids: CASSLWLSTDTQYF.

The gene calls are TRBV15 and TRBJ2-7; D call uncertain. V dropped 0 bases and J dropped 0 bases, with 9 bases sitting between them. Germline V gene sequence: CDR1 LNHNV, CDR2 YYDKDF (reference sequence). The CDR3 is made up of 15 amino acids. The chain's CDR3 is CATSRDLPRSYEQYF. Written as DNA, the CDR3 is TGTGCCACCAGCAGAGATCTACCGCGCTCCTACGAGCAGTACTTC.